Listed below are T cell receptor beta chains from one sample, sequenced in a study of tumor-infiltrating lymphocytes in primary liver carcinoma. TCRdb itself ran the multiplex PCR reads through MiXCR, one entry per CDR3 protein. Among about 64,000 distinct CDR3 sequences listed, roughly two thirds were seen once. Source material: liver tumor tissue from sampling region 4. All receptors derive from a man aged 35 to 55 with primary liver carcinoma and hepatitis B virus infection. Both conserved end residues are part of each CDR3. D genes are given only for firm matches. Size tells how often a clone was seen (once, few, many) or the class of an expanded clone, and some rows leave it out.

TRBJ2-5 TRBV12-3/TRBV12-4 NA 15 NA TGTGCCAGCAGTTTAGGGGGTGGGGGGAGAGAGACCCAGTACTTC CASSLGGGGRETQYF
TRBJ2-7 TRBV10-3 TRBD1 13 few TGTGCCATCAGTGCAGGGGGTTCATACGAGCAGTACTTC CAISAGGSYEQYF
TRBJ2-5 TRBV11-2 NA 12 many TGTGCCAGTGGGCAGTCTCAAGAGACCCAGTACTTC CASGQSQETQYF
TRBJ1-4 TRBV4-3 NA 14 many TGCGCCAGCAGCCAAGAAATCGGGACAGAAAAACTGTTTTTT CASSQEIGTEKLFF
TRBJ1-5 TRBV29-1 NA 12 NA TGCAGCGTTGAGGGAGACAATCAGCGCCAGCATTTT CSVEGDNQRQHF
TRBJ2-7 TRBV7-8 NA 13 few TGTGCCAGCAGCGTCGGACGCGTCTCCGAGCAGTGCTTC CASSVGRVSEQCF
TRBJ2-3 TRBV10-3 TRBD2 16 NA TGTGCCATCAGGCACACTATCGGGACTAGTACAGATACGCAGTATTTT CAIRHTIGTSTDTQYF
TRBJ2-3 TRBV7-9 NA 13 NA TGTGCCAGCAGCCCAAATAGTGGAGATGCGCAGTATTTT CASSPNSGDAQYF
TRBJ2-4 TRBV10-3 NA 18 NA TGTGCCATCAGTGAGTCGATAGGGTCATTTCAAGACAAAAACATTCAGTACTTC CAISESIGSFQDKNIQYF
TRBJ2-1 TRBV6-2/TRBV6-3 NA 11 NA TGCGCCAACGAGGGGTACAATGAGCAGTTCTTC CANEGYNEQFF
TRBJ2-5 TRBV6-6 TRBD2 12 NA TGTGCCACCGCGGGAGTCCGGGAGACCCAGTACTTC CATAGVRETQYF
TRBJ2-2 TRBV11-2 NA 14 NA TGTGCCAGCAGCTTAATGGTTAACACCGGGGAACTGTCTTTT CASSLMVNTGELSF
TRBJ2-5 TRBV6-2/TRBV6-3 TRBD2 17 NA TGTGCCAGCAGTTATGGTTCAGCGGGAGGATGGGGAGATACCCAGTACTTC CASSYGSAGGWGDTQYF
TRBJ2-7 TRBV4-3 NA 15 NA TGTTCCAGCAGCCAAGATCGGGAGAGTCCCTACGAGCAGTACTTC CSSSQDRESPYEQYF
TRBJ2-7 TRBV29-1 NA 12 NA TGCAGCGCGGGCTGGGGTAATCACGAGCGGTACTTC CSAGWGNHERYF
TRBJ1-5 TRBV5-5 TRBD1 15 NA TGTGTCAGCAGACTAAATGGACAGGTTCAACAGCCCCAGCATTTT CVSRLNGQVQQPQHF
TRBJ2-3 TRBV24-1 NA 11 many TGTGCCACCAGTTTCACAGATACGCAGTATTTT CATSFTDTQYF
TRBJ2-7 TRBV2 NA 13 NA TGTGGCAGCGGATACGGGAGCTGGTACGAGCAGTACTTC CGSGYGSWYEQYF
TRBJ2-7 TRBV29-1 NA 13 NA TGCAGCGTTGGTGTTAGCGCGAGCTACGAGCAGTACTTC CSVGVSASYEQYF
TRBJ2-1 TRBV29-1 NA 14 NA TGCACCGTCCAAGCGCGAAACTCCTACACTGAGCAGTTCTTC CTVQARNSYTEQFF
TRBJ2-7 TRBV12-3/TRBV12-4 NA 12 NA TGTGCCAGCAGTCCGGACTTCTACGAGCAGTACTTC CASSPDFYEQYF
TRBJ2-2 TRBV6-6 TRBD2 19 NA TGTGCCAGCAAAATAGGGTTAGCGGGAATGGAGAGAGGCACCGGGGAGCTGTTTTTT CASKIGLAGMERGTGELFF
TRBJ1-5 TRBV10-3 NA 14 few NA CAISEYECDQPQHF